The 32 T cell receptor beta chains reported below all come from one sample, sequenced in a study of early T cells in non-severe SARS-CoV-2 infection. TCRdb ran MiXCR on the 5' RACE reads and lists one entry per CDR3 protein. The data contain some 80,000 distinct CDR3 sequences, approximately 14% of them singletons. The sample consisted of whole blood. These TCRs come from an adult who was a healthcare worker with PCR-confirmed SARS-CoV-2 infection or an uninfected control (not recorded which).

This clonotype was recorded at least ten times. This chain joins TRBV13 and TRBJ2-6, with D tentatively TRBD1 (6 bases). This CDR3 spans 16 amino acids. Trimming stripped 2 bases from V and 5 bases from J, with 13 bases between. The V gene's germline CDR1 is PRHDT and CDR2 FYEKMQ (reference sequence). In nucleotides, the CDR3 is TGTGCCAGCAGCTTAAATGGGGGCGCCAGGGCCAACGTCCTGACTTTC. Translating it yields CASSLNGGARANVLTF.

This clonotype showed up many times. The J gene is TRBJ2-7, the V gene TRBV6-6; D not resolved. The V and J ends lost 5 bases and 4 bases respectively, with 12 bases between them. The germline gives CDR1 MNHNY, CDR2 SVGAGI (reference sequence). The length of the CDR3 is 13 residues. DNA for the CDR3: TGTGCCAGCAGTCCCGCCGAGGCTTACGAGCAGTACTTC. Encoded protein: CASSPAEAYEQYF.

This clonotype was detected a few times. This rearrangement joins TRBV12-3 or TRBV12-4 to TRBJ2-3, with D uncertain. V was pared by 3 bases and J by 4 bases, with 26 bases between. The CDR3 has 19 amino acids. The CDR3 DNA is TGTGCCAGCAGTTTTTTCCCCCCCGGTGGGGTACCCCGCTCAGATACGCAGTATTTT. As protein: CASSFFPPGGVPRSDTQYF.

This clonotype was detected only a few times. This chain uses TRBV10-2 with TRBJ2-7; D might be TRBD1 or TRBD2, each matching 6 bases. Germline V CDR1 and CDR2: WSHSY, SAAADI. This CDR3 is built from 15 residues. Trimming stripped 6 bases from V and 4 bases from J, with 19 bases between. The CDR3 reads CASRDVTGALYEQYF. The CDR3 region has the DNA TGCGCCAGCAGGGATGTAACGGGGGCACTTTACGAGCAGTACTTC.

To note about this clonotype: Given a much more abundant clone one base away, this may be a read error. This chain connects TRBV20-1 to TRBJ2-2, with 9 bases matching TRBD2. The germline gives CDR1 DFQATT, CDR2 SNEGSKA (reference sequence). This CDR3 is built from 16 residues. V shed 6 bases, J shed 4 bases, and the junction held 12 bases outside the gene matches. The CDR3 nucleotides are TGCAGTGCCCCTGGACTAGCGAGGCCCGCCACCGGGGAGCTGTTTTTT. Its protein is CSAPGLARPATGELFF.

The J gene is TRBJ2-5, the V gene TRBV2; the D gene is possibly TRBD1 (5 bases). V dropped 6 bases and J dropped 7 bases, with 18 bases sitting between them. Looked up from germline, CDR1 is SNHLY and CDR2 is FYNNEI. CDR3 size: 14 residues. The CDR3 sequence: CASRGTRDRATQYF. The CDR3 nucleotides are TGTGCCAGCAGGGGAACCAGGGATAGGGCGACCCAGTACTTC.

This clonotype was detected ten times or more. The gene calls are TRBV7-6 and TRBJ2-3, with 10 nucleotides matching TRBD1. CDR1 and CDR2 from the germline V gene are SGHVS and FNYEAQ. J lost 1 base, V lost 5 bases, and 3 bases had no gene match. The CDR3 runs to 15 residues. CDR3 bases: TGTGCCAGCAGCCCCGGGACAGGGGGCACAGATACGCAGTATTTT. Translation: CASSPGTGGTDTQYF.

CDR3 in amino acids: CASSSLPGWVDTQYF. The CDR3 nucleotides are TGTGCCAGCAGCTCCCTACCCGGATGGGTAGATACGCAGTATTTT. The chain recombines TRBV7-3 with TRBJ2-3; D unclear. The CDR3 is 15 residues long. Germline CDR1 SGHTA, CDR2 FQGTGA. V gave up 4 bases and J gave up 5 bases, with 16 bases separating them.

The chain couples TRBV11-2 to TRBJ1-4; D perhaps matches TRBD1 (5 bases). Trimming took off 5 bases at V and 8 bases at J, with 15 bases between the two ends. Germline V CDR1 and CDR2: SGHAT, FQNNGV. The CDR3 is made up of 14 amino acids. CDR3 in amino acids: CASSPRGVREKLFF. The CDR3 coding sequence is TGTGCCAGCAGCCCTAGAGGGGTACGGGAAAAACTGTTTTTT. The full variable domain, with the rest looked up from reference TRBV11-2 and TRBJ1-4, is EAGVAQSPRYKIIEKRQSVAFWCNPISGHATLYWYQQILGQGPKLLIQFQNNGVVDDSQLPKDRFSAERLKGVDSTLKIQPAKLEDSAVYLCASSPRGVREKLFFGSGTQLSVL.

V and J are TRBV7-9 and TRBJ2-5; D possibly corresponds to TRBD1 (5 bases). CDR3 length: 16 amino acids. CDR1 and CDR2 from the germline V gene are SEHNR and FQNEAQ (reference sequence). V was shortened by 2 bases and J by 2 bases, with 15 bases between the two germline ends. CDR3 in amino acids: CASSLRIRTLQETQYF. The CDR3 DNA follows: TGTGCCAGCAGCTTAAGGATACGGACACTGCAAGAGACCCAGTACTTC.

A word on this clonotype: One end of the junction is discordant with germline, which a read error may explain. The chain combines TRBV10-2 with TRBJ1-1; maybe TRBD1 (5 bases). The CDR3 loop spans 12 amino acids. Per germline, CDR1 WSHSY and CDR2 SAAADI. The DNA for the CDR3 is TGCGTCAGCGCAGGGTATCACGCTGAAGCTTTCTTT. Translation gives CVSAGYHAEAFF.

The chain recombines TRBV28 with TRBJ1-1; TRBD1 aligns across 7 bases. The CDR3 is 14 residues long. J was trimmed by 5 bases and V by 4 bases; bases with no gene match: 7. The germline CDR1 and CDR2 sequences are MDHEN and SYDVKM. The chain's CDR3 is CASSSADRETEAFF. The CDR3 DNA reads TGTGCCAGCAGTTCAGCTGACAGGGAAACTGAAGCTTTCTTT.

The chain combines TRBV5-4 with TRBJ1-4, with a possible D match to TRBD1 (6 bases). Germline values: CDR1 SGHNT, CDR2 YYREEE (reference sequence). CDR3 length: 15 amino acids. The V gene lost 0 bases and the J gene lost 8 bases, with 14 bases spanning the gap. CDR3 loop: CASSLAPGAGEKLFF. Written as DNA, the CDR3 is TGTGCCAGCAGCTTGGCCCCGGGGGCAGGGGAAAAACTGTTTTTT.

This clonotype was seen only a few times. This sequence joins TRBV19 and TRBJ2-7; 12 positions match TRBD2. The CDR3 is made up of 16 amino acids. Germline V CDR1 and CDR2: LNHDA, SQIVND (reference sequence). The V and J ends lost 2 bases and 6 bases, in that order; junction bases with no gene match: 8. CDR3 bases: TGTGCCAGTAGTATAAAGACTAGCGGGGGCCTGTTCGAGCAGTACTTC. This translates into CASSIKTSGGLFEQYF.

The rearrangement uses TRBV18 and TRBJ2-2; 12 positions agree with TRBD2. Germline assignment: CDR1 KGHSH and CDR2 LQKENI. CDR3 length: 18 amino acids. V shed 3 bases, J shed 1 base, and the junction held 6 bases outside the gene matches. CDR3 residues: CASSPRLAGAMNTGELFF. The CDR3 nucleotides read TGTGCCAGCTCACCTAGACTAGCGGGGGCTATGAACACCGGGGAGCTGTTTTTT.

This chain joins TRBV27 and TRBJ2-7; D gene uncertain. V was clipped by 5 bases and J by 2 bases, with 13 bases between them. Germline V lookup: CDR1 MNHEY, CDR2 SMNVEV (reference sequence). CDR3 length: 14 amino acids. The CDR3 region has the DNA TGTGCCAGCAGTGGAGTCACGGCCACCTACGAGCAGTACTTC. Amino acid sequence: CASSGVTATYEQYF.

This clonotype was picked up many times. CDR3 nucleotides: TGCGCCAGCAGCCAAGAGCCTGGGAAGACCCAGTACTTC. Translated, it gives CASSQEPGKTQYF. The chain couples TRBV4-3 to TRBJ2-5, with unresolved D. V dropped 0 bases and J dropped 6 bases, with 8 bases sitting between them. Germline V gene lookup returns CDR1 LGHNA and CDR2 YSLEER. The CDR3 is made up of 13 amino acids.

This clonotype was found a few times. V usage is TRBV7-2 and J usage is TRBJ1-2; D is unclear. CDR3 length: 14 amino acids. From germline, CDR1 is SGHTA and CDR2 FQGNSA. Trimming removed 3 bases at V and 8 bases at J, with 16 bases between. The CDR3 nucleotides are TGTGCCAGCAGCTTCCTGGGAATAGTTAGCGGCTACACCTTC. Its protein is CASSFLGIVSGYTF.

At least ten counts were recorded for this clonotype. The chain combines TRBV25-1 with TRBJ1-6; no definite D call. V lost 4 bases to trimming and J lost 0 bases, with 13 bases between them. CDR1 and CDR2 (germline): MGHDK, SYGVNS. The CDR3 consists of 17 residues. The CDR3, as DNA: TGTGCCAGCAGTGGTTGGTCGGTTAGCTCCTATAATTCACCCCTCCACTTT. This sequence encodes CASSGWSVSSYNSPLHF.

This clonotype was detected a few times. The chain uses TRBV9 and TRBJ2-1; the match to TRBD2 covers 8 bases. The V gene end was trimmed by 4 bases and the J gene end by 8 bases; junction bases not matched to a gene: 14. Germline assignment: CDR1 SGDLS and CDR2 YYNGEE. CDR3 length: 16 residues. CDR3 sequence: CASSPHLGLASDEQFF. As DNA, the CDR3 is TGTGCCAGCAGCCCTCATCTAGGACTAGCTAGCGATGAGCAGTTCTTC.

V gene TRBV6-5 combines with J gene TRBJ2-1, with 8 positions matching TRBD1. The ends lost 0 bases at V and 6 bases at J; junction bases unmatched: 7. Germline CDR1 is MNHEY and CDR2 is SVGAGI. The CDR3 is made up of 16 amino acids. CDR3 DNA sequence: TGTGCCAGCAGTTACTCGGGACAGGCCTTGGTCAATGAGCAGTTCTTC. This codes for CASSYSGQALVNEQFF.

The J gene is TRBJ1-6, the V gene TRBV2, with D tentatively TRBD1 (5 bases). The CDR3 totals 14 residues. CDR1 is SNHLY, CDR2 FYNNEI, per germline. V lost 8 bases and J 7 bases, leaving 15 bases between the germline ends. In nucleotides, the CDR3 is TGTGCCAGCGTACTGGAAAACAGGAATTCACCCCTCCACTTT. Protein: CASVLENRNSPLHF.

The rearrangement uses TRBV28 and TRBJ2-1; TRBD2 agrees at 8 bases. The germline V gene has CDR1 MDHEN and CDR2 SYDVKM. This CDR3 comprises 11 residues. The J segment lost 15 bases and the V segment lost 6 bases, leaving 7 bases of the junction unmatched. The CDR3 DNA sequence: TGTGCCAGCAGCACGGGGGGGGGATGGTTCTTC. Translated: CASSTGGGWFF.

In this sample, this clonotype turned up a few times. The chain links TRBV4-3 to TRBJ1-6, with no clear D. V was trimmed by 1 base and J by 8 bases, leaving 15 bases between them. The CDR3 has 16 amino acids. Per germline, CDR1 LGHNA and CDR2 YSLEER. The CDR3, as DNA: TGCGCCAGCAGCCAAGCAGCCTCAGCTCCATATTCACCCCTCCACTTT. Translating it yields CASSQAASAPYSPLHF.

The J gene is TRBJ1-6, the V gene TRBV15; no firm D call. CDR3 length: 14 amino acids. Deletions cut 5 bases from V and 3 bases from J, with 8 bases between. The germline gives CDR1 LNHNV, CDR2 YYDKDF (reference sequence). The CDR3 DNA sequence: TGTGCCACCAGCCAGCGGGGCTATAATTCACCCCTCCACTTT. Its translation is CATSQRGYNSPLHF.

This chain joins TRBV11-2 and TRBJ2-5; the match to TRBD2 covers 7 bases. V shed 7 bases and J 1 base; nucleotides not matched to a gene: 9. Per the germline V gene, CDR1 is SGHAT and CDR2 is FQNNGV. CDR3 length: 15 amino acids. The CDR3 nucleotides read TGTGCCAGCACCCGGGACTACGGGCCCCAAGAGACCCAGTACTTC. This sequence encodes CASTRDYGPQETQYF.

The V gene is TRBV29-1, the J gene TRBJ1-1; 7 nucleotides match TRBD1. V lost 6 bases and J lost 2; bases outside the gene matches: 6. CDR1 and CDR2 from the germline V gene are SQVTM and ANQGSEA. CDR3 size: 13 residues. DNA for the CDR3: TGCAGCGTAGATAACAGGGGAAACACTGAAGCTTTCTTT. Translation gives CSVDNRGNTEAFF.

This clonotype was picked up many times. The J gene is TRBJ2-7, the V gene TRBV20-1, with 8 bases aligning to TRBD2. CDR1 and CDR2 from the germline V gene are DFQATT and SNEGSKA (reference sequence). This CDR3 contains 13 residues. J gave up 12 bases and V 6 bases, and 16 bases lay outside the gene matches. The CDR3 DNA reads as TGCAGTGCCCACCCTCCGGGACTAGGAGTTATGTACTTC. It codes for CSAHPPGLGVMYF.

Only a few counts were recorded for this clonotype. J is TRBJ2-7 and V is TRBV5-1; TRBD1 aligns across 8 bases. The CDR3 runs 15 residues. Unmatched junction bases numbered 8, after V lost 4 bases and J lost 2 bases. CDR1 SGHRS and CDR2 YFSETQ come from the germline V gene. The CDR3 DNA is TGCGCCAGCAGCCCAGGACAGGGCGGAACCTACGAGCAGTACTTC. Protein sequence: CASSPGQGGTYEQYF.

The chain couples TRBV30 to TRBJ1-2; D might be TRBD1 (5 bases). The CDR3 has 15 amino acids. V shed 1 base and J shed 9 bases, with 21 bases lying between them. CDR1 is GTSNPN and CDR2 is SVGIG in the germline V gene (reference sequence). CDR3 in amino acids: CAWSAGTKRPPSYTF. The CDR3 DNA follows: TGTGCCTGGAGTGCCGGGACTAAGCGTCCACCCAGCTACACCTTC. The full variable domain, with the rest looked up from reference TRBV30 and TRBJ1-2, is SQTIHQWPATLVQPVGSPLSLECTVEGTSNPNLYWYRQAAGRGLQLLFYSVGIGQISSEVPQNLSASRPQDRQFILSSKKLLLSDSGFYLCAWSAGTKRPPSYTFGSGTRLTVV.

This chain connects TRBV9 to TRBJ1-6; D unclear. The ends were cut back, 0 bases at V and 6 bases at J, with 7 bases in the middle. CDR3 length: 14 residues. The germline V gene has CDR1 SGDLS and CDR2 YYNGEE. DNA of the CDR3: TGTGCCAGCAGCGTAGACTTAAGTAATTCACCCCTCCACTTT. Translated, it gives CASSVDLSNSPLHF.

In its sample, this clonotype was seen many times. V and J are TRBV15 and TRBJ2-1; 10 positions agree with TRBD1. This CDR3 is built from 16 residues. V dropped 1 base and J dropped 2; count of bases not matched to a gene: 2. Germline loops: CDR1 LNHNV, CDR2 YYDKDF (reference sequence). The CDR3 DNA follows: TGTGCCACCAGCAGAGCCGGGACAGGGGCCTACAATGAGCAGTTCTTC. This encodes CATSRAGTGAYNEQFF.